The source of this T cell receptor beta chain is a study of PD-1 blockade in classical Hodgkin lymphoma. With regard to this clone: Antigen: not known.

Broader study findings: Baseline diversity in complete responders resembled that of newly diagnosed patients. CD4+ TCR diversity, unlike CD8+, rose significantly by C4D1.

Germline V gives CDR1 LGHNT, CDR2 FRNRAP. With 1 base removed from V and 4 bases from J, the gap between germline ends came to 7 bases. The length of the CDR3 is 14 residues. Exposure to brentuximab vedotin varied, and each patient had relapsed following autologous stem cell transplantation. Repertoires were generated with immunoSEQ multiplex PCR, while TCRdb's copy carries only in-frame clones and drops some. The sample records 75,000 to 100,000 clones, 80% to 90% being singletons. This TCR derives from a human donor with classical Hodgkin lymphoma. The sample in question was peripheral blood mononuclear cells (PBMCs), obtained before the second cycle of nivolumab. This chain links TRBV12-5 with TRBJ1-4; TRBD1 is a possible D gene (5 bases). CDR3 DNA: TGTGCTAGTGGTTTGGGGGGGTTTAATGAAAAACTGTTTTTT. It codes for CASGLGGFNEKLFF.